This TCR beta chain was retrieved from a study of shared clonotypes between healthy human individuals. Whole-study context: Donors, aged 18 to 49, were a couple of women and a few men. The study, taken as a whole, reports: The expectation was that sequencing depth would affect clonotype sharing among donors.

PCR replicates performed on unsorted PBMC used about 300 ng DNA, approximately 33,000 T cell genomes. Only in-frame clones appear in the TCRdb table, and some are missing; sequencing was by immunoSEQ multiplex PCR. The sample holds about 460,000 clones, 60% to 80% seen once. Of note for this clone: Its antigen is undetermined.

V was clipped by 0 bases and J by 6 bases, with 10 bases between them. The CDR3 spans 13 residues. Germline V gives CDR1 SGDLS, CDR2 YYNGEE. This sequence joins TRBV9 and TRBJ2-7; D call uncertain. Material: PBMCs. This receptor was taken from a woman between 35 and 50 years old in good health. Some clones in this sample may be carry-over from other donors' samples. The CDR3 here is CASSVEPNGEQYF. The CDR3 DNA follows: TGTGCCAGCAGCGTAGAGCCAAACGGCGAGCAGTACTTC.